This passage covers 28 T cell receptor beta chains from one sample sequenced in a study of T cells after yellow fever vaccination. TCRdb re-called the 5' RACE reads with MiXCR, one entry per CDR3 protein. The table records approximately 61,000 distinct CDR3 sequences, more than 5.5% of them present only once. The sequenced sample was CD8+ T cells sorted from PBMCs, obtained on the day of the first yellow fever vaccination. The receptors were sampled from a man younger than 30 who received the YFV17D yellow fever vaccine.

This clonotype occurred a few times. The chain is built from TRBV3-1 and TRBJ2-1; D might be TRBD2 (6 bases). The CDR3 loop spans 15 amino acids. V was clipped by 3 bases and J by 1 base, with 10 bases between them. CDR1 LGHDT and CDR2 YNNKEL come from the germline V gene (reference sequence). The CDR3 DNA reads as TGTGCCAGCAGCCAGAGGGACTTATCCTACAATGAGCAGTTCTTC. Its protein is CASSQRDLSYNEQFF.

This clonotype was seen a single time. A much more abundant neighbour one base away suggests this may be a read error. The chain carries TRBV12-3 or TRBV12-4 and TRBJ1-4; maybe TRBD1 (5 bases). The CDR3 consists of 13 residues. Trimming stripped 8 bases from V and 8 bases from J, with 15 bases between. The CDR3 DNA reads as TGTGCCAGCCGTACAAGGGGCGAGGAAAAACTGTTTTTT. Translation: CASRTRGEEKLFF.

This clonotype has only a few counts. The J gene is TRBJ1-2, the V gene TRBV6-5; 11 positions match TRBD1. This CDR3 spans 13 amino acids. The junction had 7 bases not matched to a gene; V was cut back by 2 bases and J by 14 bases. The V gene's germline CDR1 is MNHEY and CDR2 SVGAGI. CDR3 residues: CASSYGTGGPFTF. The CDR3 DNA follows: TGTGCCAGCAGTTACGGGACAGGGGGGCCCTTTACCTTC.

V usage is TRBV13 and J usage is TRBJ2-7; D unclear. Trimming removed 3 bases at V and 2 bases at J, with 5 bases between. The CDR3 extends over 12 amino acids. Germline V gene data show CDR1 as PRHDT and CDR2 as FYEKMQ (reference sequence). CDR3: CASSFFTYEQYF. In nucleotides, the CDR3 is TGTGCCAGCAGCTTTTTTACCTACGAGCAGTACTTC.

The chain's CDR3 is CASSEDRNTGELFF. In DNA, the CDR3 is TGTGCCAGCAGTGAAGACAGGAACACCGGGGAGCTGTTTTTT. The chain joins TRBV27 to TRBJ2-2; a possible D gene is TRBD1 (5 bases). V lost 5 bases to trimming and J lost 1 base, with 8 bases between them. CDR3 size: 14 residues. The germline V gene encodes CDR1 MNHEY and CDR2 SMNVEV (reference sequence).

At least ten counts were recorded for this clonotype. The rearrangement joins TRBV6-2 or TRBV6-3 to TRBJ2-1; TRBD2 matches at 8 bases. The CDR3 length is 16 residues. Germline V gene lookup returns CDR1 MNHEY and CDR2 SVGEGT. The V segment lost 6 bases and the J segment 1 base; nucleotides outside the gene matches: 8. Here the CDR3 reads CASRNSGGASYNEQFF. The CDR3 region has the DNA TGTGCCAGCAGAAACTCCGGGGGGGCTTCCTACAATGAGCAGTTCTTC.

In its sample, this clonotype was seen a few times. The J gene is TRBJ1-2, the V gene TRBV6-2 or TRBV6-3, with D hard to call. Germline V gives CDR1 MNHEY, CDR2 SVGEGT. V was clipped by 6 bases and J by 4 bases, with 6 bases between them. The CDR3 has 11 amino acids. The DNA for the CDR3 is TGTGCCAGCAGCGAGTCCTATGGCTACACCTTC. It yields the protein CASSESYGYTF.

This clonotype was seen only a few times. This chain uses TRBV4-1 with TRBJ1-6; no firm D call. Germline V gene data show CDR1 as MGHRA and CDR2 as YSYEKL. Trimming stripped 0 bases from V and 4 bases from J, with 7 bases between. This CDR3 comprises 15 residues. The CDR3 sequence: CASSQDSVYNSPLHF. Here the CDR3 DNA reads TGCGCCAGCAGCCAAGATTCTGTTTATAATTCACCCCTCCACTTT.

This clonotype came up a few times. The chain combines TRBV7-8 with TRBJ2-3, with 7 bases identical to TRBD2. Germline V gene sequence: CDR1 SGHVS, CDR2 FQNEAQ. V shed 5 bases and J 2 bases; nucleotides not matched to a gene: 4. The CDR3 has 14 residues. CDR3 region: CASSLGGTTDTQYF. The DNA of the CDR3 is TGTGCCAGCAGCCTGGGGGGGACCACAGATACGCAGTATTTT.

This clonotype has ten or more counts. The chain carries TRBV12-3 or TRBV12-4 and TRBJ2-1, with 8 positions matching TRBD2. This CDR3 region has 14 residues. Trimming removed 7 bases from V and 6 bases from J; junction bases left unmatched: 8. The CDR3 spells CASTIGGGGNEQFF. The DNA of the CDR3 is TGTGCCAGCACCATCGGGGGGGGTGGCAATGAGCAGTTCTTC.

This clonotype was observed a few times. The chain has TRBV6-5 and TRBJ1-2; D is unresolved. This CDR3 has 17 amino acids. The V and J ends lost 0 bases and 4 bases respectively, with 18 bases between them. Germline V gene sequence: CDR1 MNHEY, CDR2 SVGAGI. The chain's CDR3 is CASSYSIGLDGSYGYTF. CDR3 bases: TGTGCCAGCAGTTACTCGATCGGCTTAGATGGAAGCTATGGCTACACCTTC.

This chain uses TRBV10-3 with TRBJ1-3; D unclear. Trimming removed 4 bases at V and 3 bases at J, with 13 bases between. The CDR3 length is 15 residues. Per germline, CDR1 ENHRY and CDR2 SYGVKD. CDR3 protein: CAISAPPGSGNTIYF. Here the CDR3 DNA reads TGTGCCATCAGTGCTCCCCCGGGAAGTGGAAACACCATATATTTT.

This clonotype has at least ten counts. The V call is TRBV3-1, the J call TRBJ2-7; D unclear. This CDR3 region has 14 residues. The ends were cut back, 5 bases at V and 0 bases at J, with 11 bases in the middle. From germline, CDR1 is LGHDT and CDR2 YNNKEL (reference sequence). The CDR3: CASSSRNHSYEQYV. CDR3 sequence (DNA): TGTGCCAGCAGCTCCCGGAACCACTCCTACGAGCAGTACGTC.

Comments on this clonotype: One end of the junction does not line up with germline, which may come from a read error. The DNA for the CDR3 is TGTGCCAGCAGTGCCTTAACTGGGGGCAACGTCCTGACTTTC. Amino acid sequence: CASSALTGGNVLTF. The genes are TRBV25-1 and TRBJ2-6, with D perhaps assigned TRBD1 or TRBD2 (5 bases each). Germline lookup yields CDR1 MGHDK and CDR2 SYGVNS. The CDR3 is made up of 14 amino acids.

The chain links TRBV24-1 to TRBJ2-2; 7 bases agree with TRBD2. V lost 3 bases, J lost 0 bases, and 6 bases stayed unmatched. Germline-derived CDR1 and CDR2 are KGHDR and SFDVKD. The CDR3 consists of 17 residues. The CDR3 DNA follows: TGTGCCACCAGTGATAGGGACTACCACTCGAACACCGGGGAGCTGTTTTTT. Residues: CATSDRDYHSNTGELFF.

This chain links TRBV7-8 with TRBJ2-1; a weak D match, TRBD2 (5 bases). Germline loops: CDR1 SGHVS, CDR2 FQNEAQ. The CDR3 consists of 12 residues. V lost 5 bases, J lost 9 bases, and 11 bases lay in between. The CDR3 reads CASSPTSFEQFF. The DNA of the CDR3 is TGTGCCAGCAGCCCAACTAGTTTTGAGCAGTTCTTC.

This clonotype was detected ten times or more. CDR3 sequence reads: CASSYWRGGTDTQYF. CDR3 in DNA: TGTGCCAGCAGTTACTGGCGGGGGGGCACAGATACGCAGTATTTT. The V and J genes are TRBV6-5 and TRBJ2-3, with 8 bases matching TRBD2. V was clipped by 1 base and J by 1 base; unmatched bases: 1. There are 15 residues in the CDR3. Germline V gives CDR1 MNHEY, CDR2 SVGAGI.

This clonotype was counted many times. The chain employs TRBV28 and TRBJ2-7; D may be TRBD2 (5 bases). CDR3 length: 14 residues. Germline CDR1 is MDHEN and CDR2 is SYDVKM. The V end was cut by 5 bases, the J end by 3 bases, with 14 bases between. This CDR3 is CASSPTAVHYEQYV. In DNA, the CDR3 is TGTGCCAGCAGTCCCACAGCGGTCCACTACGAGCAGTACGTC.

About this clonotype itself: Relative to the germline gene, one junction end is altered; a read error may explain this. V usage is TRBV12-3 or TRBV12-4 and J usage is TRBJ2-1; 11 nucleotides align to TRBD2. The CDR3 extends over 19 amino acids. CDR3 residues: CACSFSWLAGGWVYNEQFF. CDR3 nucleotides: TGTGCCTGCAGTTTTAGTTGGCTAGCGGGGGGTTGGGTCTACAATGAGCAGTTCTTC.

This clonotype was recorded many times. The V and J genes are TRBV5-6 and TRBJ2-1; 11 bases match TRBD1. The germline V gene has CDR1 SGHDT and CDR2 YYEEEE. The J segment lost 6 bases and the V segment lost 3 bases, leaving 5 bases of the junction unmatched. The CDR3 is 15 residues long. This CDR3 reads CASSWLGTGGNEQFF. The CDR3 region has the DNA TGTGCCAGCAGCTGGTTAGGGACAGGGGGCAATGAGCAGTTCTTC. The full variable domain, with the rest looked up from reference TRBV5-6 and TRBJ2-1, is DAGVTQSPTHLIKTRGQQVTLRCSPKSGHDTVSWYQQALGQGPQFIFQYYEEEERQRGNFPDRFSGHQFPNYSSELNVNALLLGDSALYLCASSWLGTGGNEQFFGPGTRLTVL.

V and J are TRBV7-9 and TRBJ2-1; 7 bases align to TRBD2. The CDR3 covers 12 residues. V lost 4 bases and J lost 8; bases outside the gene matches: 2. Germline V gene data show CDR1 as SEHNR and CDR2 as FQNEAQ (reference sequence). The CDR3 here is CASSSRGDEQFF. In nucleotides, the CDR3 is TGTGCCAGCAGCTCCCGGGGGGATGAGCAGTTCTTC.

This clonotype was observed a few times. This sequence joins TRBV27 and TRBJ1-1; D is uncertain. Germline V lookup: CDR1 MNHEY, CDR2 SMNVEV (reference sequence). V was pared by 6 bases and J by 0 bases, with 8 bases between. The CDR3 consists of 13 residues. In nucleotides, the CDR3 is TGTGCCAGCAGACCGACCGTGAACACTGAAGCTTTCTTT. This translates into CASRPTVNTEAFF.

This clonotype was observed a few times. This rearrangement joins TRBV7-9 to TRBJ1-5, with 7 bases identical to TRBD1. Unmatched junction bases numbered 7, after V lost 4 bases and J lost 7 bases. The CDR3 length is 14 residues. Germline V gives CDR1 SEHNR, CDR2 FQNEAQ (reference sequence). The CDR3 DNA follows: TGTGCCAGCAGCTCAGCAGGGGGAGGGCAGCCCCAGCATTTT. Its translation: CASSSAGGGQPQHF.

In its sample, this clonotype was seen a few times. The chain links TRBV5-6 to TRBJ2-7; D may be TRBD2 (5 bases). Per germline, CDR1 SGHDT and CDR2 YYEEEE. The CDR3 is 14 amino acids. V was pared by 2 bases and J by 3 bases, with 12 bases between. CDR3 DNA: TGTGCCAGCAGCTTTGGCAGGAGGATCTACGAGCAGTACGTC. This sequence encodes CASSFGRRIYEQYV.

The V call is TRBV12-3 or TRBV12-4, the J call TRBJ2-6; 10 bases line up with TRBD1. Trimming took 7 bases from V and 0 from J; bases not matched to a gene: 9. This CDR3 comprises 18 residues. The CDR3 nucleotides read TGTGCCAGCAAAACCGGGACAGGGGTCTTCTCTGGGGCCAACGTCCTGACTTTC. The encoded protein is CASKTGTGVFSGANVLTF.

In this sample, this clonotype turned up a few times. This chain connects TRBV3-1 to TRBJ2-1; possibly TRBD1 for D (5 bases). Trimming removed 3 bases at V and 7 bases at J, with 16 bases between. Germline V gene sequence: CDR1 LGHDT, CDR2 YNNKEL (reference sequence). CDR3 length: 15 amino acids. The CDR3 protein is CASSHLADSENEQFF. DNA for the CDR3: TGTGCCAGCAGCCACCTCGCCGACAGTGAGAATGAGCAGTTCTTC.

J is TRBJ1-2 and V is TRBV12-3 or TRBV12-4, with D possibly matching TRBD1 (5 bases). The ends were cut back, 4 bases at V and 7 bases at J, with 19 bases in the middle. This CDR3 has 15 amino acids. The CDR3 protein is CASSWGLGQRGGYTF. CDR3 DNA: TGTGCCAGCAGTTGGGGCTTGGGCCAACGAGGTGGCTACACCTTC.

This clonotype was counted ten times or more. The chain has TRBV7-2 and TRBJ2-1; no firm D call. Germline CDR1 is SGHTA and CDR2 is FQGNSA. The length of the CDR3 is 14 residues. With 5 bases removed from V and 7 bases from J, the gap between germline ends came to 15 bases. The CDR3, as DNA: TGTGCCAGCAGCCGCACGGACGGTAGGAATGAGCAGTTCTTC. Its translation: CASSRTDGRNEQFF.